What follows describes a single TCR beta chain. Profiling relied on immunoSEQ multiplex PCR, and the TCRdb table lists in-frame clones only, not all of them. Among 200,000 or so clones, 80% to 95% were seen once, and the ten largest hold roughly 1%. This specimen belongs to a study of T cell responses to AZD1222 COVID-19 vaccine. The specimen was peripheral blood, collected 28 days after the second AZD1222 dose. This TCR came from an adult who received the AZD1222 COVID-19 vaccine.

The CDR3 region is CASSQDRSGPYYGYTF. The CDR3 nucleotides are TGCGCCAGCAGCCAAGATCGATCAGGGCCCTACTATGGCTACACCTTC. The chain joins TRBV4-3 to TRBJ1-2; D is possibly TRBD1 (5 bases). The V gene lost 0 bases and the J gene lost 3 bases, with 14 bases spanning the gap. The germline CDR1 and CDR2 sequences are LGHNA and YSLEER. This CDR3 contains 16 residues.